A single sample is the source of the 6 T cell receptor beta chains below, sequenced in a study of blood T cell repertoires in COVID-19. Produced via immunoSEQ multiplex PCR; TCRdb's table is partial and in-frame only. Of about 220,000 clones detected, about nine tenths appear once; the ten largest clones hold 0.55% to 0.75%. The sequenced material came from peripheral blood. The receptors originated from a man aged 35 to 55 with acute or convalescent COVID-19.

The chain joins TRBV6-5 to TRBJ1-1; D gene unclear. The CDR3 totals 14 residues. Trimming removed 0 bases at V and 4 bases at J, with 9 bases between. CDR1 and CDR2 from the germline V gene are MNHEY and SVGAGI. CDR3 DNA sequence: TGTGCCAGCAGTTACTCGGAGGCTCGCACTGAAGCTTTCTTT. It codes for CASSYSEARTEAFF.

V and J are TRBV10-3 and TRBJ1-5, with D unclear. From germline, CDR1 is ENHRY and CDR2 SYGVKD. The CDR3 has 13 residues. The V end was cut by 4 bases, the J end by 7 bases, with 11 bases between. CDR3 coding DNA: TGTGCCATCAGTGTCGAGGCGAGACAGCCCCAGCATTTT. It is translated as CAISVEARQPQHF.

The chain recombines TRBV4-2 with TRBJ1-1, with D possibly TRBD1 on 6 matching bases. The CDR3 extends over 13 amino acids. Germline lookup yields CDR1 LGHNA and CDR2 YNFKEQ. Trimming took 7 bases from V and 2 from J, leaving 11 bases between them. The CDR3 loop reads CASTLQGNTEAFF. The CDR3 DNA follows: TGTGCCAGCACCCTACAGGGTAACACTGAAGCTTTCTTT.

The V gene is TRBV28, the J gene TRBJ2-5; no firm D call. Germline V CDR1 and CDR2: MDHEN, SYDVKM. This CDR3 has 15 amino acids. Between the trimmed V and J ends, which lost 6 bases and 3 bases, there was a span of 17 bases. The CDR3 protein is CASSSPVGPKETQYF. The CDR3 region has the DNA TGTGCCAGCAGCTCCCCGGTGGGCCCTAAAGAGACCCAGTACTTC.

The CDR3 DNA is TGTGCCAGCAGCTTGACAAGACAGACCGGGACCCAGTACTTC. Its protein is CASSLTRQTGTQYF. The chain combines TRBV5-5 with TRBJ2-5, with a tentative D call TRBD1 (5 bases). The V end lost 1 base, the J end lost 7 bases, and 14 bases lay between the germline ends. Germline values: CDR1 SGHKS, CDR2 YYEKEE (reference sequence). The CDR3 has 14 residues.

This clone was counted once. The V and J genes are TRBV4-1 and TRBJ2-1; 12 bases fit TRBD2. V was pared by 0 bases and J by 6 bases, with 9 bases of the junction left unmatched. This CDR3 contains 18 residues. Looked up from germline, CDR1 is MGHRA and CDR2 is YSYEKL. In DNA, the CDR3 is TGCGCCAGCAGCCAAGATTCGACTAGCGGGGGAACCCTCAATGAGCAGTTCTTC. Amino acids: CASSQDSTSGGTLNEQFF.